This record concerns one T cell receptor beta chain sequence. Germline assignment: CDR1 SNHLY and CDR2 FYNNEI. The CDR3 length is 13 residues. Trimming removed 4 bases from V and 5 bases from J, with 11 bases in between. The sample belongs to a study of immune heterogeneity within non-small cell lung tumors. For the TCR beta CDR3, multiplex PCR with 32 V and 13 J primers performed the amplification. Using its own MiXCR run on the multiplex PCR reads, TCRdb lists one record per CDR3 protein. The sample lists some 10,000 distinct CDR3 sequences; around 30% were seen once. Genomic DNA extracted from bulk tumor tissue served as template. A total of 600 ng was used per sample. During surgery, each primary tumor gave multiple biopsies spaced as far apart as possible. Patients underwent curative surgery for non-small cell lung cancer (untreated and newly diagnosed).

Sequenced: lung tumor tissue. V and J are TRBV2 and TRBJ2-5, with D tentatively TRBD2 (5 bases). The origin of this receptor is a man aged 50-59 years with non-small cell lung cancer. This chain's CDR3 is CASSVARGETQYF. The CDR3 DNA reads as TGTGCCAGCAGTGTGGCGCGAGGGGAGACCCAGTACTTC. Based on the CDR3 plus reference TRBV2 and TRBJ2-5, the full variable domain is EPEVTQTPSHQVTQMGQEVILRCVPISNHLYFYWYRQILGQKVEFLVSFYNNEISEKSEIFDDQFSVERPDGSNFTLKIRSTKLEDSAMYFCASSVARGETQYFGPGTRLLVL.